This T cell receptor beta chain was sequenced during a study of radiotherapy plus CTLA-4 blockade in lung cancer. As for the study in general: In about 20% of patients, objective responses were seen; 31% had disease control.

Assay: immunoSEQ multiplex PCR; the TCRdb copy retains only in-frame clones and omits some. The data contain about 48,000 clones, 70% to 90% of them singletons. A word on this clone: What it binds is not known.

Findings and limits, study-wide: After treatment with radiotherapy plus ipilimumab, TCR clones that came from the tumor expanded in blood. Increased serum interferon-beta after radiation also reportedly predicted response strongly.

CDR1 and CDR2 from the germline V gene are LNHDA and SQIVND (reference sequence). The J segment lost 3 bases and the V segment lost 5 bases, leaving 5 bases of the junction unmatched. The CDR3 totals 16 residues. Focal radiation and CTLA-4 blockade (ipilimumab) were tested in chemo-refractory metastatic non-small-cell lung cancer patients. Sequenced material: peripheral blood, taken from a patient treated with radiotherapy plus ipilimumab. This TCR was sampled from a human donor with non-small cell lung cancer that progressed on radiotherapy plus ipilimumab. Some clones in this sample may be carry-over from other donors' samples. J is TRBJ2-3 and V is TRBV19; 13 bases align to TRBD2. The CDR3 DNA is TGTGCCAGTAGTCCCAGGACTAGCGGGAGTACAGATACGCAGTATTTT. Residues: CASSPRTSGSTDTQYF.